These 27 T cell receptor beta chains were all obtained from the same sample, sequenced in a study of human T cells and chemical hapten exposure. Using its own MiXCR run on the RACE reads, TCRdb lists one record per CDR3 protein. This repertoire shows about 380,000 distinct CDR3 sequences, approximately 5% found once; its top ten account for 2.5% to 3%. Described time point: pre-sensitization, week 0. Treatment of the sample: therapeutic diphenylcyclopropenone sensitization with weekly scalp DPC. This material consisted of whole blood, taken in connection with sensitization to the hapten diphenylcyclopropenone (DPC). The receptors shown here come from a woman in her fifties or sixties with alopecia areata. Some clones in this sample may be carry-over from other donors' samples.

The genes are TRBV20-1 and TRBJ1-2; D might be TRBD1 (6 bases). This CDR3 has 15 amino acids. Trimming cost V 6 bases and J 0 bases, with 17 bases left between them. The germline V gene has CDR1 DFQATT and CDR2 SNEGSKA (reference sequence). CDR3 DNA: TGCAGTGCAACCCCCGGGGGCATCGCTAACTATGGCTACACCTTC. Its protein product is CSATPGGIANYGYTF.

The J gene is TRBJ2-1, the V gene TRBV11-2; 7 nucleotides align to TRBD1. Germline CDR1 and CDR2: SGHAT and FQNNGV. CDR3 length: 15 amino acids. The J segment lost 3 bases and the V segment lost 5 bases, leaving 7 bases of the junction unmatched. The CDR3 DNA follows: TGTGCCAGCAGCCCACAAGGGGGCATCTACAATGAGCAGTTCTTC. Protein: CASSPQGGIYNEQFF.

The chain recombines TRBV7-9 with TRBJ2-6; D is uncertain. Germline loops: CDR1 SEHNR, CDR2 FQNEAQ (reference sequence). V lost 4 bases and J 4 bases, leaving 17 bases between the germline ends. The CDR3 is 17 amino acids. CDR3 coding DNA: TGTGCCAGCAGCTCTTCTATCGGGCCCGCCGGGGCCAACGTCCTGACTTTC. Translation: CASSSSIGPAGANVLTF.

CDR3 amino acids: CASSPPGIGETQYF. DNA for the CDR3: TGTGCCAGCTCACCGCCCGGGATCGGGGAGACCCAGTACTTC. The chain has TRBV18 and TRBJ2-5, with D possibly TRBD2 on 5 matching bases. V shed 3 bases and J shed 5 bases, with 13 bases lying between them. The CDR3 covers 14 residues. CDR1 and CDR2 (germline): KGHSH, LQKENI. Full variable domain (missing parts from reference TRBV18 and TRBJ2-5): NAGVMQNPRHLVRRRGQEARLRCSPMKGHSHVYWYRQLPEEGLKFMVYLQKENIIDESGMPKERFSAEFPKEGPSILRIQQVVRGDSAAYFCASSPPGIGETQYFGPGTRLLVL.

This clonotype was recorded at least ten times. The chain uses TRBV5-1 and TRBJ1-1; the D gene is possibly TRBD1 (6 bases). From germline, CDR1 is SGHRS and CDR2 YFSETQ. V lost 4 bases and J lost 6, with 22 bases in between. This CDR3 comprises 16 residues. CDR3 loop: CASSPGAQRPTSEAFF. For the CDR3, the DNA is TGCGCCAGCAGCCCGGGGGCACAGCGGCCGACTTCTGAAGCTTTCTTT.

For the CDR3, the DNA is TGCGCCAGCAACGAGCGAGACCTGCGAGATACGCAGTATTTT. This translates into CASNERDLRDTQYF. V is TRBV10-2 and J is TRBJ2-3; D not resolved. V was clipped by 7 bases and J by 5 bases, with 16 bases between them. Germline CDR1 reads WSHSY; CDR2 reads SAAADI. The CDR3 is 14 amino acids.

The table lists this clonotype with many counts. The CDR3 DNA reads as TGTGCCAGCAGTTCGGGTAATTCACCCCTCCACTTT. The encoded protein is CASSSGNSPLHF. This chain joins TRBV12-3 or TRBV12-4 and TRBJ1-6; D is uncertain. V dropped 4 bases and J dropped 6 bases, with 4 bases sitting between them. The CDR3 spans 12 residues.

This clonotype has a count of ten or more. The V call is TRBV5-5, the J call TRBJ2-1, with 11 nucleotides matching TRBD2. The V gene's germline CDR1 is SGHKS and CDR2 YYEKEE (reference sequence). V lost 6 bases, J lost 6 bases, and 8 bases stayed unmatched. The CDR3 runs to 15 residues. CDR3 loop: CASTFLAGGFNEQFF. DNA of the CDR3: TGTGCCAGCACCTTCCTAGCGGGAGGCTTCAATGAGCAGTTCTTC.

The sample holds many counts of this clonotype. The chain joins TRBV18 to TRBJ2-3; 7 nucleotides line up with TRBD1. V trimming: 6 bases; J trimming: 4 bases; junction bases outside the gene matches: 10. The CDR3 is 15 amino acids. The germline V gene has CDR1 KGHSH and CDR2 LQKENI. This chain's CDR3 is CASSPPDRAPDTQYF. The CDR3 DNA is TGTGCCAGCTCGCCTCCCGACAGGGCCCCAGATACGCAGTATTTT.

This clonotype was found many times. CDR3: CASSYSQVPGAFF. Written as DNA, the CDR3 is TGTGCCAGCAGTTACTCCCAGGTCCCCGGAGCTTTCTTT. The rearrangement joins TRBV6-2 or TRBV6-3 to TRBJ1-1; D is undetermined. The CDR3 is 13 residues long. Trimming removed 0 bases at V and 10 bases at J, with 12 bases between. Per the germline V gene, CDR1 is MNHEY and CDR2 is SVGEGT.

This clonotype came up a few times. The rearrangement uses TRBV6-5 and TRBJ2-3; 11 bases are a match to TRBD2. The CDR3 contains 17 residues. Germline-derived CDR1 and CDR2 are MNHEY and SVGAGI. J lost 4 bases, V lost 0 bases, and 6 bases had no gene match. The DNA for the CDR3 is TGTGCCAGCAGTTACTCGATATCGGGACTAGCGGCAGATACGCAGTATTTT. As protein: CASSYSISGLAADTQYF.

V usage is TRBV5-1 and J usage is TRBJ2-1; possibly TRBD2 for D (5 bases). The CDR3 sequence is 15 residues long. The germline CDR1 and CDR2 sequences are SGHRS and YFSETQ. V was clipped by 4 bases and J by 5 bases, with 16 bases between them. CDR3 DNA: TGCGCCAGCAGCCCCCTAATGGGAGAAGACAATGAGCAGTTCTTC. This sequence encodes CASSPLMGEDNEQFF.

Ten or more counts support this clonotype. This chain uses TRBV6-2 or TRBV6-3 with TRBJ1-1, with a weak D call TRBD1 (6 bases). Germline V gene data show CDR1 as MNHEY and CDR2 as SVGEGT. The V end lost 2 bases, the J end lost 5 bases, and 12 bases lay between the germline ends. CDR3 length: 14 residues. The CDR3 sequence is CASSYVQGGTEAFF. The CDR3 region has the DNA TGTGCCAGCAGTTACGTACAGGGCGGGACTGAAGCTTTCTTT.

This clonotype was recorded at least ten times. V usage is TRBV12-3 or TRBV12-4 and J usage is TRBJ2-1, with 11 bases fitting TRBD2. After removal of 5 bases from V and 6 bases from J, the junction contained 6 bases not matched to a gene. The CDR3 has 15 amino acids. CDR3 region: CASSPSSGGPNEQFF. DNA for the CDR3: TGTGCCAGCAGTCCCTCTAGCGGGGGGCCCAATGAGCAGTTCTTC.

In its sample, this clonotype was seen a few times. The rearrangement links TRBV6-5 to TRBJ1-1; the D gene is possibly TRBD1 (6 bases). The ends were cut back, 4 bases at V and 2 bases at J, with 14 bases in the middle. Germline CDR1 and CDR2: MNHEY and SVGAGI. The CDR3 has 15 amino acids. CDR3 coding DNA: TGTGCCAGCAGTTCCCGTGCTGGGGGCAACACTGAAGCTTTCTTT. It yields the protein CASSSRAGGNTEAFF.

The chain uses TRBV29-1 and TRBJ2-4; D is possibly TRBD1 (9 bases). Germline V gene lookup returns CDR1 SQVTM and CDR2 ANQGSEA. Trimming left V 4 bases short and J 6 bases short, with 19 bases between. The CDR3 length is 15 residues. In DNA form, the CDR3 reads TGCAGCGTTGCGGGAGGGGACAGGGAGGGAAACATTCAGTACTTC. Residues: CSVAGGDREGNIQYF.

The genes are TRBV6-6 and TRBJ2-7; no firm D call. Per the germline V gene, CDR1 is MNHNY and CDR2 is SVGAGI (reference sequence). With 0 bases removed from V and 4 bases from J, the gap between germline ends came to 7 bases. This CDR3 region has 13 residues. CDR3 amino acids: CASSYSAEYEQYF. CDR3 DNA: TGTGCCAGCAGTTACTCGGCGGAGTACGAGCAGTACTTC.

A note on this clonotype: At one boundary the junction diverges from the germline segment, which might be a read error. The chain recombines TRBV19 with TRBJ2-2; D remains unclear. Germline assignment: CDR1 LNHDA and CDR2 SQIVND (reference sequence). CDR3 length equals 14 residues. The CDR3 DNA sequence: TGTGCCTGTAGTATATGGGAGAACACCGGGGAGCTGTTTTTT. Translation: CACSIWENTGELFF.

This clonotype was seen ten or more times. The chain is built from TRBV6-5 and TRBJ2-7; 7 nucleotides line up with TRBD2. V lost 5 bases and J lost 6; bases outside the gene matches: 10. CDR1 is MNHEY and CDR2 is SVGAGI in the germline V gene. The CDR3 contains 14 residues. The CDR3 spells CASSRAGSLREQYF. In nucleotides, the CDR3 is TGTGCCAGCAGTAGAGCGGGATCCCTCCGCGAGCAGTACTTC.

This clonotype was picked up many times. The V gene is TRBV10-3, the J gene TRBJ2-7; 7 bases line up with TRBD2. Germline CDR1 ENHRY, CDR2 SYGVKD. V trimming: 0 bases; J trimming: 4 bases; junction bases outside the gene matches: 3. The CDR3 sequence is 14 residues long. The CDR3 DNA follows: TGTGCCATCAGTGAGTCAGGGAGGGGATACGAGCAGTACTTC. Protein product: CAISESGRGYEQYF.

Notes on this clonotype: Germline and junction disagree at one end, which may indicate a read error. The chain joins TRBV14 to TRBJ1-1; D ambiguous. The germline gives CDR1 SGHDN, CDR2 FVKESK. There are 13 residues in the CDR3. For the CDR3, the DNA is TGTGCCAGCAGCCAAGCCCTGAACACTGATGCTTTCTTT. The encoded protein is CASSQALNTDAFF. The complete variable domain, with remaining parts taken from reference TRBV14 and TRBJ1-1, reads EAGVTQFPSHSVIEKGQTVTLRCDPISGHDNLYWYRRVMGKEIKFLLHFVKESKQDESGMPNNRFLAERTGGTYSTLKVQPAELEDSGVYFCASSQALNTDAFFGQGTRLTVV.

The chain uses TRBV29-1 and TRBJ1-1; weak D call: TRBD1 (5 bases). This CDR3 region has 15 residues. Germline V lookup: CDR1 SQVTM, CDR2 ANQGSEA. Deletions cut 5 bases from V and 1 base from J, with 17 bases between. The CDR3 nucleotides read TGCAGCGTTTCAACCCCCCGGGGGACGAACACTGAAGCTTTCTTT. Translating gives CSVSTPRGTNTEAFF.

This clonotype has a handful of counts. The V and J genes are TRBV29-1 and TRBJ2-5, with TRBD1 identical over 8 bases. The CDR3 sequence is 12 residues long. V shed 6 bases, J shed 6 bases, and the junction held 6 bases outside the gene matches. Germline-derived CDR1 and CDR2 are SQVTM and ANQGSEA. The DNA for the CDR3 is TGCAGCGTAACGGACAGGGCGCAGACCCAGTACTTC. Amino acids: CSVTDRAQTQYF. Full variable domain (outside the CDR3, taken from reference TRBV29-1 and TRBJ2-5): SAVISQKPSRDICQRGTSLTIQCQVDSQVTMMFWYRQQPGQSLTLIATANQGSEATYESGFVIDKFPISRPNLTFSTLTVSNMSPEDSSIYLCSVTDRAQTQYFGPGTRLLVL.

This chain connects TRBV3-1 to TRBJ2-1; 10 nucleotides match TRBD2. Germline V gives CDR1 LGHDT, CDR2 YNNKEL (reference sequence). The ends lost 3 bases at V and 8 bases at J; junction bases unmatched: 10. This CDR3 comprises 16 residues. The CDR3, as DNA: TGTGCCAGCAGCCAGCCCGAGCGGGGGGGCGGATATGAGCAGTTCTTC. Translation gives CASSQPERGGGYEQFF.

The table lists this clonotype with many counts. V is TRBV5-1 and J is TRBJ2-7; TRBD1 matches at 12 bases. Germline CDR1 reads SGHRS; CDR2 reads YFSETQ. This CDR3 contains 15 residues. J was trimmed by 5 bases and V by 0 bases; bases with no gene match: 3. In DNA, the CDR3 is TGCGCCAGCAGCTTGGCGGGACAGGGGGCCCACGAGCAGTACTTC. Residues: CASSLAGQGAHEQYF. Variable domain in full (rest from reference TRBV5-1 and TRBJ2-7): KAGVTQTPRYLIKTRGQQVTLSCSPISGHRSVSWYQQTPGQGLQFLFEYFSETQRNKGNFPGRFSGRQFSNSRSEMNVSTLELGDSALYLCASSLAGQGAHEQYFGPGTRLTVT.

This clonotype has ten or more counts. The chain carries TRBV25-1 and TRBJ2-5; TRBD1 matches 8 bases. The V segment lost 5 bases and the J segment 5 bases; nucleotides outside the gene matches: 7. Germline V gene data show CDR1 as MGHDK and CDR2 as SYGVNS. CDR3 length equals 14 residues. The CDR3 here is CASSWQGAPETQYF. In nucleotides, the CDR3 is TGTGCCAGCAGTTGGCAGGGGGCGCCGGAGACCCAGTACTTC.

This clonotype was counted a few times. The chain has TRBV12-3 or TRBV12-4 and TRBJ1-6; D might be TRBD1 (5 bases). The CDR3 is made up of 15 amino acids. Between the trimmed V and J ends, which lost 1 base and 14 bases, there was a span of 18 bases. CDR3 sequence reads: CASSLVGTGRVTLHF. The CDR3 coding sequence is TGTGCCAGCAGTTTAGTTGGGACTGGACGTGTCACCCTCCACTTT.